This TCR beta chain was recovered during a study of shared clonotypes between healthy human individuals. The germline gives CDR1 SEHNR, CDR2 FQNEAQ (reference sequence). Trimming took 1 base from V and 7 from J, leaving 14 bases between them. The CDR3 sequence is 14 residues long. Generated by immunoSEQ multiplex PCR, the TCRdb table keeps only in-frame clones and is missing some. The table has 400,000 to 600,000 clones, about 85% seen once; the top ten hold about 13%. Sequenced sample: PBMCs. This sequence joins TRBV7-9 and TRBJ2-7; D is ambiguous. The TCR comes from a woman between 40 and 50 years old in good health. Some clones in this sample may be carry-over from other donors' samples. The CDR3 is CASSLGLYELEQYF. DNA of the CDR3: TGTGCCAGCAGCTTAGGTTTGTACGAATTGGAGCAGTACTTC.